This T cell receptor beta chain emerged from a study of blood T cell repertoires in COVID-19. Turning to the study itself: Whether acute or convalescent, the COVID-19 samples came from the United States, Italy and Spain.

Source study methods: Reference gene primer amplification gave estimated nucleated cell counts. Sequencing used immunoSEQ multiplex PCR; TCRdb keeps in-frame clones, though not all of them. The V and J calls and clone size come from that table; D and trimming were worked out from the DNA. This sample has 350,000 to 450,000 clones; 80% to 95% occur once, and the top ten carry over 0.7%. Cohorts were assigned according to the clinical history that participants reported. It was within 2 weeks before study entry that exposed participants met a COVID-19 case. In germline, CDR1 is LGHDT, CDR2 YNNKEL (reference sequence). The CDR3 is 16 residues long. The ends lost 1 base at V and 4 bases at J; junction bases unmatched: 6.

This clonotype was obtained from a woman between 40 and 55 years old who had been exposed to COVID-19. The sequenced sample consisted of PBMCs or T cells enriched from blood (not recorded which). The chain employs TRBV3-1 (or the pseudogene TRBV3-2) and TRBJ2-3, with 9 bases fitting TRBD2. The CDR3 nucleotides are TGTGCCAGCAGCCAAGGTTCGCGGGGGGGCCCAGATACGCAGTATTTT. Translating it yields CASSQGSRGGPDTQYF.